The rows below give T cell receptor beta chains drawn from one sample of a study of T cell responses to AZD1222 COVID-19 vaccine. Clones were read by immunoSEQ multiplex PCR, and TCRdb kept only the in-frame ones, dropping some. The table has some 130,000 clones, over 90% seen once; the top ten hold roughly 5%. Specimen: peripheral blood, collected on day 0 of AZD1222 vaccination. These receptors were collected from an adult in good health. Both conserved end residues are part of each CDR3. Fields, in order: clone size, V gene, D gene, J gene, CDR3 DNA, CDR3 protein. D genes are given only for firm matches. Where a row states a size, it is once, few, many or the class of an expanded clone; other rows omit it.

NA	TRBV10-1	TRBD1	TRBJ1-1	TGCGCCAGCAGTGAGACGAGACAGGGGGTGAACACTGAAGCTTTCTTT	CASSETRQGVNTEAFF
NA	TRBV3-1/TRBV3-2	NA	TRBJ1-3	TGTGCCAGCAGCCAAGCTTCGGAGTCTGGAAACACCATATATTTT	CASSQASESGNTIYF
NA	TRBV7-9	TRBD1	TRBJ2-2	TGTGCCAGCAGCCCGACAGGGCAACCCCGCACCGGGGAGCTGTTTTTT	CASSPTGQPRTGELFF
NA	TRBV5-1	NA	TRBJ2-7	TGCGCCAGCAGCTTGGTTGCTACCTACGAGCAGTACTTC	CASSLVATYEQYF
NA	TRBV2	TRBD1	TRBJ2-1	TGTGCCAGCAGTGAGAAGACAGGGTTTATTGAGCAGTTCTTC	CASSEKTGFIEQFF
NA	TRBV24-1	NA	TRBJ2-1	TGTGCCACCAGTGACCCGGGACAATCTGACAATGAGCAGTTCTTC	CATSDPGQSDNEQFF
NA	TRBV30	TRBD1	TRBJ2-3	TGTGCCTGGAGTGGGGGGACAGGGGTGGGCACAGATACGCAGTATTTT	CAWSGGTGVGTDTQYF
once	TRBV3-1/TRBV3-2	TRBD2	TRBJ2-5	TGTGCCAGCAGCCAATCAGCGGGAGACGAGACCCAGTACTTC	CASSQSAGDETQYF
NA	TRBV5-1	NA	TRBJ1-2	TGCGCCAGCAGCCGGACAACTAACTATGGCTACACCTTC	CASSRTTNYGYTF
once	TRBV6-5	TRBD2	TRBJ2-2	TGTGCCAGCAGGCTAGCGGGAGTATTCGGGGAGCTGTTTTTT	CASRLAGVFGELFF
NA	TRBV19	TRBD1	TRBJ2-7	TGTGCCAGTAGTCCCGACAGGGAGCGGAGTGACGAGCAGTACTTC	CASSPDRERSDEQYF
NA	TRBV5-5	NA	TRBJ1-2	TGTGCCAGCAGCTTGGTTCCCCCGGACACGGTTAGTTATGGCTACACCTTC	CASSLVPPDTVSYGYTF
NA	TRBV3-1/TRBV3-2	NA	TRBJ2-5	TGTGCCAGCAGCCTAGGACTCCGGGGGGAGACCCAGTACTTC	CASSLGLRGETQYF
NA	TRBV2	NA	TRBJ1-1	TGTGCCAGCAGCCCAGCCCAGGGGTCGGGGGGGGCTTTCTTT	CASSPAQGSGGAFF
NA	TRBV18	TRBD1	TRBJ1-1	TGTGCCAGCTCACCTAGGGACAGGGAGGCTTCCACTGAAGCTTTCTTT	CASSPRDREASTEAFF
once	TRBV11-2	NA	TRBJ2-1	TGTGCCAGCGGCAGTCAAGTGGGTGCGGGGGAGCAGTTCTTC	CASGSQVGAGEQFF
NA	TRBV28	NA	TRBJ2-5	TGTGCCAGCAGGGGGCATCCCACAGAGACCCAGTACTTC	CASRGHPTETQYF